Sequencing of this TCR beta chain was carried out in a study of blood T cell repertoires in COVID-19. Study details: Both acute and convalescent COVID-19 samples were obtained from the United States, Italy and Spain.

The CDR3 spans 14 residues. Unmatched junction bases numbered 3, after V lost 1 base and J lost 4 bases. Germline V gene data show CDR1 as SGHVS and CDR2 as FQNEAQ. Some clones are missing from TCRdb's copy, which holds only in-frame ones; the method was immunoSEQ multiplex PCR. The sample yields roughly 400,000 clones, more than 75% seen once. The sample taken for sequencing was peripheral blood. This clonotype was obtained from a woman aged 55-69 years with COVID-19, enrolled during active disease. The chain recombines TRBV7-8 with TRBJ1-1; TRBD1 matches 7 bases. The CDR3 DNA reads as TGTGCCAGCAGCTTAGGAGGGGGCACCACTGAAGCTTTCTTT. It yields the protein CASSLGGGTTEAFF.